The source of this T cell receptor (beta chain) is a study of blood T cell repertoires in COVID-19. Study information: COVID-19 samples, acute and convalescent, were from the United States, Italy and Spain. PBMCs, B-cell-depleted T cells, or T cells were the source of the cDNA or gDNA that made up the material.

In the source study's methods: Amplified reference gene primers provided the basis for estimating nucleated cell counts. This table comes from immunoSEQ multiplex PCR, and its TCRdb copy is limited to in-frame clones, with some not included. V, J and clone size were drawn from that table, and D and trimming were deduced from the DNA. The sample shows just over 35,000 clones, about 88% of them seen only once. The junction had 2 bases not matched to a gene; V was cut back by 7 bases and J by 3 bases. The length of the CDR3 is 12 residues. From germline, CDR1 is MNHEY and CDR2 SVGAGI. V is TRBV6-5 and J is TRBJ1-1; TRBD1 agrees at 7 bases. The sequenced sample consisted of peripheral blood. The clonotype originates from a human donor in a cohort sampled during active COVID-19. The CDR3 here is CASTQGYTEAFF. As DNA, the CDR3 is TGTGCCAGCACACAGGGGTACACTGAAGCTTTCTTT.